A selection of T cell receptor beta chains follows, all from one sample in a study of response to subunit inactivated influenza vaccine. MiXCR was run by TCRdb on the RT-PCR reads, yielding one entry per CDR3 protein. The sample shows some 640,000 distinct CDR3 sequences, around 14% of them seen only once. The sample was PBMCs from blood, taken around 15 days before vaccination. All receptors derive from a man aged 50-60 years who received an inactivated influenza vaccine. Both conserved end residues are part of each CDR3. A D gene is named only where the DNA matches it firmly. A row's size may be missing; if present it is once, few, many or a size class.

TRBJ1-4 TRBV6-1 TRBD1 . TGTGCCAGCAGATTGACAGGGGCTAATGAAAAACTGTTTTTT CASRLTGANEKLFF
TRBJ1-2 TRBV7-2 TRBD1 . TGTGCCAGCAGCTTCATATCGGGACAGGATGGCTACACCTTC CASSFISGQDGYTF
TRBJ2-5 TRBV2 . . TGTGCCAGCAGGGGGCCCTACCAGACCCACTACTTC CASRGPYQTHYF
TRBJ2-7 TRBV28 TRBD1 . TGTGCCAGCAGTCCTTCCGGGACAGGGGGCCCCGAGCAGTACTTC CASSPSGTGGPEQYF
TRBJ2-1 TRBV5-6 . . TGTGCCAGCAGCGGGCGACAGCAATCCTACAATGAGCAGTTCTTC CASSGRQQSYNEQFF
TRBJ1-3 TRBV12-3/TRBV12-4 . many TGTGCCACCAAGGGGGGGGGCTCAGGAAACACCATATATTTT CATKGGGSGNTIYF
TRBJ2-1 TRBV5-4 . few TGTGCCAGCAGCTTCGTAGTAGGAGAGCAGTTCTTC CASSFVVGEQFF
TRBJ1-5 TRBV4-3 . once TGCGCCAGCAGCCAGGGGTGGGGCGGTCAGCCCCAGCATTTT CASSQGWGGQPQHF
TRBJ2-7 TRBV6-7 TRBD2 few TGTGCCAGCAGTTTCTTAGCGGGAGCGCCCAACGAGCAGTACTTC CASSFLAGAPNEQYF
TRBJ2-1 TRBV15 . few TGTGCCACTTCGACAGACTACAATGAGCAGTTCTTC CATSTDYNEQFF
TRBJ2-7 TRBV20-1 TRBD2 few TGCAGTGCTAGAGAGGGGGGGGTCTCCTACGAGCAGTACTTC CSAREGGVSYEQYF
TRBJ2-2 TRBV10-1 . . TGCGCCAGCAGTGAGCGGCGGGGAGACACCGGGGAGCTGTTTTTT CASSERRGDTGELFF
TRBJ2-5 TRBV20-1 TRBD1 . TGCAGTGCGCTATCGGACAGGACGATGGGGACCCAGTACTTC CSALSDRTMGTQYF
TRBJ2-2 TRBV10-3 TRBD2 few TGTGCCTCTCGACTAGCGAGTATTTCGAACACCGGGGAGCTGTTTTTT CASRLASISNTGELFF
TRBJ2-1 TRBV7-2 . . TGTGCCAGCAGCTTATGGGGGGCTGAGCAGTTCTTC CASSLWGAEQFF
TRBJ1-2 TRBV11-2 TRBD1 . TGTGCCAGCAGGCGACAGGGGGCAAAAGGCTACACCTTC CASRRQGAKGYTF
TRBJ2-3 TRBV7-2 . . TGTGCCAGCAGCTTAAATGGGGTTAGTCCAGATACGCAGTATTTT CASSLNGVSPDTQYF
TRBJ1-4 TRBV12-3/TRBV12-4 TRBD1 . TGTGCCAGCAGACCCTCCGGGACAGGGGCTCAAAAACTGTTTTTT CASRPSGTGAQKLFF
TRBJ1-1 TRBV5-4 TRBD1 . TGTGCCAGCAGCTTCTACAGGGGGCCGAGCACTGAAGCTTTCTTT CASSFYRGPSTEAFF
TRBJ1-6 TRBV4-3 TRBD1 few TGCGCCAGCAGCCGAGAGGGACAGAATTCACCCCTCCACTTT CASSREGQNSPLHF
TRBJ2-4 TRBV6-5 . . TGTGCCAGCAGTACCAAAAACATTCAGTACTTC CASSTKNIQYF
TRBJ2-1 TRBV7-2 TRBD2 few TGTGCCAGCAGCTCTCAAGCGGGAGCCTACAATGAGCAGTTCTTC CASSSQAGAYNEQFF
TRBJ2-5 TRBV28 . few TGTGCCAGCAGTTTATATGGGGGCCTGGAGACCCAGTACTTC CASSLYGGLETQYF
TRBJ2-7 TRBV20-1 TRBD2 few TGCAGTGCTAGAGAGGGCGGGGGACTCAGCTCCTACGAGCAGTACTTC CSAREGGGLSSYEQYF
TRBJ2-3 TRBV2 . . TGTGCCAGCAGTGAATTCTGGGTAGATACGCAGTATTTT CASSEFWVDTQYF
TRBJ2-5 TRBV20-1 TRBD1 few TGCAGGGCCGGTACAGGGGGCGCGGGAGAGACCCAGTACTTC CRAGTGGAGETQYF
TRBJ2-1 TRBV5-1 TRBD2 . TGCGCCAGCAGCCCTAGCGGGAGAGGCAATGAGCAGTTCTTC CASSPSGRGNEQFF
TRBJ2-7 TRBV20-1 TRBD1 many TGCAGTGCTAGCGGGACAGGGAATACCTACGAGCAGTACTTC CSASGTGNTYEQYF
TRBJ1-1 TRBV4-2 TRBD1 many TGTGCCAGCAGCCAAAGACAGGGGGGGACTGAAGCTTTCTTT CASSQRQGGTEAFF
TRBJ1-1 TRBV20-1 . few TGCAGTGCTAGAAGCGGGACGAGTCGTCGGAACACTGAAGCTTTCTTT CSARSGTSRRNTEAFF
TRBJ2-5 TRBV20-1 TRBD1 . TGCAGTGCTAGAGGAGGGGACAGCGGGACCCAGTACTTC CSARGGDSGTQYF
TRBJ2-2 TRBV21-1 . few TGTGCCAGCAGCAAAGTGGACAGGGGATCGAACACCGGGGAGCTGTTTTTT CASSKVDRGSNTGELFF
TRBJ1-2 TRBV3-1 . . TGTGCCAGCTATGGCAATGGCTACACCTTC CASYGNGYTF
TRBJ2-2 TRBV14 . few TGTGCCAGCAGCCAAGGTCATATAGGGGCGCGTACCGGGGAGCTGTTTTTT CASSQGHIGARTGELFF
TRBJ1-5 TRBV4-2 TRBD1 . TGTGCCAGCAGCGAAGATCCGGGACAGGCTCAGCCCCAGCATTTT CASSEDPGQAQPQHF
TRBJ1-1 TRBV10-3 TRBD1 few TGTGCCATCAGCCCGACAGGGGAGGTGTTCACTGAAGCTTTCTTT CAISPTGEVFTEAFF
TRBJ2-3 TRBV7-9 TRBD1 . TGTGCCAGCAGCAGCCGGACAGGGCTTGATACGCAGTATTTT CASSSRTGLDTQYF
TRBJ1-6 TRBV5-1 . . TGCGCCAGCAGCTTTGGGGGGGGAAACTATAATTCACCCCTCCACTTT CASSFGGGNYNSPLHF
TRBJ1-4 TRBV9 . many TGTGCCAGCAGCGTTTCCGCAGCTAATGAAAAACTGTTTTTT CASSVSAANEKLFF
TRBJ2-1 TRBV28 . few TGTGCCAGCAGTTTAAAGTTGCACCAGAACAATGAGCAGTTCTTC CASSLKLHQNNEQFF
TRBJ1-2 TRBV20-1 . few TGCAGTGCTAGATCTAAAGTAGGGGGAACGGTATCCGGCTACACCTTC CSARSKVGGTVSGYTF
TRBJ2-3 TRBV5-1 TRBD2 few TGCGCCAGCAGCTTGGGCCAGGGACTAACCACAGATACGCAGTATTTT CASSLGQGLTTDTQYF
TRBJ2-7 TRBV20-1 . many TGCAGTGCTTCTGGACAGCCAAACGGTGCTCCGTACGAGCAGTACTTC CSASGQPNGAPYEQYF
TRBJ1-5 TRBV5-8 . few TGTGCCAGCAGCCCCAGTCCTGCGGGCAATCAGCCCCAGCATTTT CASSPSPAGNQPQHF
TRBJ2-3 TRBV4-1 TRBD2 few TGCGCCAGCAGCCAAGCGGGGGGGGGCACAGATACGCAGTATTTT CASSQAGGGTDTQYF
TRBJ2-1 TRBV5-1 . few TGCGCCAGCAGCTTTTACGGGGGCGATGAGCAGTTCTTC CASSFYGGDEQFF
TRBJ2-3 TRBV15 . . TGTGCCACCAGCAGAGATCTGTTTGGGGCAGGGAACACAGATACGCAGTATTTT CATSRDLFGAGNTDTQYF
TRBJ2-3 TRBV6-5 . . TGTGCCAGCAGTTACTCGGAAACAGATACGCAGTATTTT CASSYSETDTQYF
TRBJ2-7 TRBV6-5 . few TGTGCCAGCAGTTACAGAGCTGGCCGCGAGCAGTACTTC CASSYRAGREQYF
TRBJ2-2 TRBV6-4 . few TGTGCCAGCAGTGAAGGGAGACTCTTCACCGGGGAGCTGTTTTTT CASSEGRLFTGELFF